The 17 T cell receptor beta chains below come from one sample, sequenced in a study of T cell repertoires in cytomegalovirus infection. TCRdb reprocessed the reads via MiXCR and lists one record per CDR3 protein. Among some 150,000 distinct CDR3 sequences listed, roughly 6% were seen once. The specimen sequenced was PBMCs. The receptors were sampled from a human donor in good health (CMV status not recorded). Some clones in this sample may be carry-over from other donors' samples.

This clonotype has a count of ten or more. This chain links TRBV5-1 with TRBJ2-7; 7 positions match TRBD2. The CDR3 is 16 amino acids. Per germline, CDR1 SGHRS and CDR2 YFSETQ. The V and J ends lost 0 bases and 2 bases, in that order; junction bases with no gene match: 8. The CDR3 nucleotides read TGCGCCAGCAGCTTGGAATCCCCCGCGGGGGCCTACGAGCAGTACTTC. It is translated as CASSLESPAGAYEQYF.

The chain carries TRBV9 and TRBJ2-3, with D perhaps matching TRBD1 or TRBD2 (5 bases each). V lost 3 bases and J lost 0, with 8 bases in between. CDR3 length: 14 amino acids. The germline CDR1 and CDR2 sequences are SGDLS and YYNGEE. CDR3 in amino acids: CASSGRDSTDTQYF. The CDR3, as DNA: TGTGCCAGCAGCGGACGGGACAGCACAGATACGCAGTATTTT.

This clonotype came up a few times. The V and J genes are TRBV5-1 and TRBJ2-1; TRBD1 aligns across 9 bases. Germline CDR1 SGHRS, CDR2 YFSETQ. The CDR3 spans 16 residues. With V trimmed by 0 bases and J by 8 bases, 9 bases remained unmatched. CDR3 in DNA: TGCGCCAGCAGCTTGGGACCGGGACAGGGTCAGGATGAGCAGTTCTTC. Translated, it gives CASSLGPGQGQDEQFF. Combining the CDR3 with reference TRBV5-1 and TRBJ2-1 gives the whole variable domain KAGVTQTPRYLIKTRGQQVTLSCSPISGHRSVSWYQQTPGQGLQFLFEYFSETQRNKGNFPGRFSGRQFSNSRSEMNVSTLELGDSALYLCASSLGPGQGQDEQFFGPGTRLTVL.

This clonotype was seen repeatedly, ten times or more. CDR3 sequence reads: CASSSRPLDRANTEAFF. CDR3 bases: TGTGCCAGCAGCTCCCGGCCCCTTGACAGGGCGAACACTGAAGCTTTCTTT. The J gene is TRBJ1-1, the V gene TRBV7-9, with 7 bases fitting TRBD1. CDR1 is SEHNR, CDR2 FQNEAQ, per germline (reference sequence). There are 17 residues in the CDR3. V gave up 4 bases and J gave up 1 base; unmatched junction bases: 12. The whole variable domain, remainder taken from reference TRBV7-9 and TRBJ1-1, is DTGVSQNPRHKITKRGQNVTFRCDPISEHNRLYWYRQTLGQGPEFLTYFQNEAQLEKSRLLSDRFSAERPKGSFSTLEIQRTEQGDSAMYLCASSSRPLDRANTEAFFGQGTRLTVV.

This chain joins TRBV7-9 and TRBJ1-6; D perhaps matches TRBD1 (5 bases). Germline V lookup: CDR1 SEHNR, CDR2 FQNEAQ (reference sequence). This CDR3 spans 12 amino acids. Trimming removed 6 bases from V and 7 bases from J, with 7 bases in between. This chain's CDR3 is CASREGNSPLHF. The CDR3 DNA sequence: TGTGCCAGCAGGGAGGGGAATTCACCCCTCCACTTT.

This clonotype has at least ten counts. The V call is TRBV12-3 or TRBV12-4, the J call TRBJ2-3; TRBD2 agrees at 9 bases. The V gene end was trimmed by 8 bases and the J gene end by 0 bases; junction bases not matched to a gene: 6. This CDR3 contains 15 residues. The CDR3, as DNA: TGTGCCAGCGGTTCTAGCGGGACTAGCACAGATACGCAGTATTTT. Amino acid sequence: CASGSSGTSTDTQYF.

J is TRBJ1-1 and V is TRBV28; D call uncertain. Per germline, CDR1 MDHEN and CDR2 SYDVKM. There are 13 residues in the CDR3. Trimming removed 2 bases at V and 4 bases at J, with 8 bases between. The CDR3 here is CASSLTPPTEAFF. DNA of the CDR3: TGTGCCAGCAGTTTAACTCCGCCCACTGAAGCTTTCTTT.

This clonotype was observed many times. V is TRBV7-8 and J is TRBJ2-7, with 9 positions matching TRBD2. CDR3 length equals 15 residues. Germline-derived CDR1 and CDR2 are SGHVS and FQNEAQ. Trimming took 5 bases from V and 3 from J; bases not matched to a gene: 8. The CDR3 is CASSTGLAGIYEQYF. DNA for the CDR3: TGTGCCAGCAGCACGGGGCTAGCGGGGATCTACGAGCAGTACTTC.

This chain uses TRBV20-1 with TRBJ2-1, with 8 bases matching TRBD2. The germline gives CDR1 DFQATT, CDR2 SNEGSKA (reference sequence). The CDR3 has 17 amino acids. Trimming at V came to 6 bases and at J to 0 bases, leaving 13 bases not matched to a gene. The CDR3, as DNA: TGCAGTGCGATGTCGGGGGGGGGGGGGCTCTCCTACAATGAGCAGTTCTTC. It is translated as CSAMSGGGGLSYNEQFF.

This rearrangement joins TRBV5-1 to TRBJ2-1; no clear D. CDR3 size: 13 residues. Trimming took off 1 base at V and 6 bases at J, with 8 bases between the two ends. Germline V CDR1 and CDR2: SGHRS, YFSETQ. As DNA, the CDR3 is TGCGCCAGCAGCTTGCCCGGGCGCAATGAGCAGTTCTTC. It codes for CASSLPGRNEQFF.

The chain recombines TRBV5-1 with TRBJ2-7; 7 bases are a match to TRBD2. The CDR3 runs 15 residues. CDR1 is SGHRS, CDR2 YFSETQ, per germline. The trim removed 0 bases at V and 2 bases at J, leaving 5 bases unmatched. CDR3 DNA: TGCGCCAGCAGCTTGGTGGCGGGGGAGGCCTACGAGCAGTACTTC. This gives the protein CASSLVAGEAYEQYF.

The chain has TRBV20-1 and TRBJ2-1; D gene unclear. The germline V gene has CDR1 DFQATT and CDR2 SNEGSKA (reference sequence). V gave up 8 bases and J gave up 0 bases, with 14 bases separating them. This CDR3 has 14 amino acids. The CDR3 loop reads CSSPLGRSYNEQFF. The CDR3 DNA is TGCAGTTCCCCCCTGGGCCGCTCCTACAATGAGCAGTTCTTC.

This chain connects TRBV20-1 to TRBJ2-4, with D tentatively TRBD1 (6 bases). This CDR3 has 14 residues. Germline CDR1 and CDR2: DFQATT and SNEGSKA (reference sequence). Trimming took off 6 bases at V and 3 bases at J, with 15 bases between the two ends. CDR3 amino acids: CSAPDRGGKNIQYF. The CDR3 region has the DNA TGCAGTGCCCCGGACAGAGGGGGCAAAAACATTCAGTACTTC.

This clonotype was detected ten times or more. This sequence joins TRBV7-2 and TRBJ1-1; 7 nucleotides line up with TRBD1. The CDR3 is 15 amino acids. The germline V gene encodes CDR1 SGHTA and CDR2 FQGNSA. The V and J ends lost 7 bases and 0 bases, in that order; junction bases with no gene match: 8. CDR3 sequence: CASTRGAAMNTEAFF. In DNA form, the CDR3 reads TGTGCCAGCACCAGGGGGGCAGCTATGAACACTGAAGCTTTCTTT.

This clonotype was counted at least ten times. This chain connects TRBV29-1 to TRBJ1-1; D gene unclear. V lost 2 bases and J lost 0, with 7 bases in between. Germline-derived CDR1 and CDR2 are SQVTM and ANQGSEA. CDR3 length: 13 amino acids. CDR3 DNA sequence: TGCAGCGTTGAAAGGAAAGTGAACACTGAAGCTTTCTTT. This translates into CSVERKVNTEAFF.

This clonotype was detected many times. In DNA form, the CDR3 reads TGTGCCAGCAAGCCGATGGGGACAGATACGCAGTATTTT. This codes for CASKPMGTDTQYF. The V call is TRBV6-2 or TRBV6-3, the J call TRBJ2-3; no reliable D call. The CDR3 sequence is 13 residues long. CDR1 and CDR2 (germline): MNHEY, SVGEGT. V shed 7 bases and J shed 3 bases, with 11 bases lying between them.

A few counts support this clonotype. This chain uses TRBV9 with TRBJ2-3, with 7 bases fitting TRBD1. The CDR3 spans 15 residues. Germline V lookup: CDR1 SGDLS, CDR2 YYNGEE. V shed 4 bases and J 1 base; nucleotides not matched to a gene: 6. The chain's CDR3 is CASSPRQGGTDTQYF. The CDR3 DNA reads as TGTGCCAGCAGCCCTCGACAGGGTGGCACAGATACGCAGTATTTT.